This TCR beta chain comes out of a study of OX40 agonist ivuxolimab in advanced cancers. Study background: Ivuxolimab, an antibody that agonizes OX40 (CD134), was administered to the patients. The study reported partial responses in three patients: one hepatocellular carcinoma, two cutaneous melanoma. Study-wide results and limits: At 0.1 to 3.0 mg/kg, clonal expansion of CD4+ and CD8+ blood T cells had occurred by week 6.

As regards this clone: No antigen is known for it.

Germline V gives CDR1 SGHAT, CDR2 FQNNGV. J was trimmed by 1 base and V by 1 base; bases with no gene match: 3. This CDR3 comprises 15 residues. The data were produced by immunoSEQ multiplex PCR, yet TCRdb's version contains in-frame clones alone and is incomplete. The sample yields more than 75,000 clones, roughly 85% seen once. This receptor was identified in an adult with an advanced solid tumor such as melanoma, head and neck, liver or kidney cancer. This rearrangement joins TRBV11-2 to TRBJ1-1, with 7 bases lining up with TRBD1. Sample: CD4+ or CD8+ T cells sorted from blood, taken in a trial of the OX40 agonist ivuxolimab. This chain's CDR3 is CASSLGDSENTEAFF. The CDR3, as DNA: TGTGCCAGCAGCTTAGGGGACAGCGAGAACACTGAAGCTTTCTTT.